Presented here are 30 T cell receptor beta chains from one specimen sequenced in a study of blood T cell repertoires in COVID-19. Sequencing was performed with immunoSEQ multiplex PCR; in TCRdb, only in-frame clones are kept and a portion is missing. This sample has 110,000 to 150,000 clones, with roughly four fifths found just once. The sample was peripheral blood. Every receptor here comes from a man aged 80 or over with acute or convalescent COVID-19.

The chain recombines TRBV30 with TRBJ1-6; D not certain. The length of the CDR3 is 15 residues. The ends were cut back, 1 base at V and 7 bases at J, with 14 bases in the middle. CDR1 and CDR2 from the germline V gene are GTSNPN and SVGIG (reference sequence). The CDR3 loop is CAWSGRNPRNSPLHF. CDR3 DNA sequence: TGTGCCTGGAGTGGGCGGAATCCCCGAAATTCACCCCTCCACTTT.

The chain joins TRBV28 to TRBJ2-2; D gene uncertain. The CDR3 is made up of 16 amino acids. CDR1 MDHEN and CDR2 SYDVKM come from the germline V gene. With 5 bases removed from V and 1 base from J, the gap between germline ends came to 14 bases. The CDR3 bases are TGTGCCAGCAGTCCTCCCAATACGGTGAACACCGGGGAGCTGTTTTTT. Its protein is CASSPPNTVNTGELFF. The complete variable domain, with remaining parts taken from reference TRBV28 and TRBJ2-2, reads DVKVTQSSRYLVKRTGEKVFLECVQDMDHENMFWYRQDPGLGLRLIYFSYDVKMKEKGDIPEGYSVSREKKERFSLILESASTNQTSMYLCASSPPNTVNTGELFFGEGSRLTVL.

The chain links TRBV6-1 to TRBJ2-1; tentative D call: TRBD2 (6 bases). The CDR3 extends over 17 amino acids. V was trimmed by 3 bases and J by 0 bases, leaving 15 bases between them. CDR1 and CDR2 from the germline V gene are MNHNS and SASEGT. The CDR3 coding sequence is TGTGCCAGCAGTGAGGGGACTTTTCAGAGCTCCTACAATGAGCAGTTCTTC. Translating it yields CASSEGTFQSSYNEQFF.

This chain connects TRBV2 to TRBJ2-1, with 12 bases matching TRBD1. This CDR3 region has 14 residues. Losses at the gene ends were 4 bases for V and 8 bases for J; bases not matched to a gene: 3. Germline V gene lookup returns CDR1 SNHLY and CDR2 FYNNEI. DNA for the CDR3: TGTGCCAGCAGTGGGGACAGGGGGCGCGATGAGCAGTTCTTC. It codes for CASSGDRGRDEQFF.

A single count supports this clone. The gene calls are TRBV7-9 and TRBJ2-5, with 8 bases aligning to TRBD2. V was clipped by 5 bases and J by 5 bases; unmatched bases: 22. The CDR3 runs 19 residues. The V gene's germline CDR1 is SEHNR and CDR2 FQNEAQ (reference sequence). Here the CDR3 reads CASSRHTIRAGAEKETQYF. In DNA, the CDR3 is TGTGCCAGCAGCCGTCATACCATCCGAGCGGGGGCGGAGAAGGAGACCCAGTACTTC.

The chain is built from TRBV5-5 and TRBJ2-2, with 11 bases lining up with TRBD2. The CDR3 is 17 amino acids. The trim removed 1 base at V and 7 bases at J, leaving 9 bases unmatched. Germline CDR1 and CDR2: SGHKS and YYEKEE (reference sequence). The CDR3 nucleotides read TGTGCCAGCAGCTTGTTAGCGGGGGGGCCGAAGGACGGGGAGCTGTTTTTT. It yields the protein CASSLLAGGPKDGELFF.

CDR3 DNA sequence: TGTGCCAGCAGTTCCCGCGGCGAGGGCTATGGCTACACCTTC. Its translation is CASSSRGEGYGYTF. The chain joins TRBV6-6 to TRBJ1-2; D unresolved. The CDR3 totals 14 residues. With 4 bases removed from V and 4 bases from J, the gap between germline ends came to 13 bases. CDR1 is MNHNY and CDR2 is SVGAGI in the germline V gene (reference sequence).

The gene calls are TRBV3-1 (or the pseudogene TRBV3-2) and TRBJ2-1, with 10 nucleotides matching TRBD2. The V gene end was trimmed by 3 bases and the J gene end by 4 bases; junction bases not matched to a gene: 3. CDR3 length equals 15 residues. Germline CDR1 and CDR2: LGHDT and YNNKEL (reference sequence). The CDR3, as DNA: TGTGCCAGCAGCCAGGGGACTAGCGAATACAATGAGCAGTTCTTC. Translating gives CASSQGTSEYNEQFF.

This clone was seen a few times. V gene TRBV30 combines with J gene TRBJ1-6, with a tentative D call TRBD1 (6 bases). Germline CDR1 GTSNPN, CDR2 SVGIG (reference sequence). Trimming stripped 8 bases from V and 6 bases from J, with 14 bases between. There are 13 residues in the CDR3. The CDR3 spells CATGHLGNSPLHF. The CDR3 nucleotides are TGTGCCACGGGACATTTGGGTAATTCACCCCTCCACTTT.

This clone showed up just once. The V call is TRBV11-3, the J call TRBJ2-3; the D gene is possibly TRBD2 (7 bases). V lost 6 bases and J 7 bases, leaving 20 bases between the germline ends. Germline V gene data show CDR1 as SGHNT and CDR2 as YENEEA. The CDR3 consists of 15 residues. In DNA form, the CDR3 reads TGTGCCAGCAGTCCGGGTAGGGGGGGAGTTTATACGCAGTATTTT. This translates into CASSPGRGGVYTQYF.

The table lists this clone with a few counts. The CDR3, as DNA: TGTGCCAGCAGCGGAGCGAGTCCACTTTCACCCCTCCACTTT. The encoded protein is CASSGASPLSPLHF. This chain connects TRBV9 to TRBJ1-6; unclear D gene. CDR3 length: 14 residues. Looked up from germline, CDR1 is SGDLS and CDR2 is YYNGEE. V lost 3 bases and J lost 9, with 13 bases in between. The variable domain in full, with the rest retrieved from reference TRBV9 and TRBJ1-6, is DSGVTQTPKHLITATGQRVTLRCSPRSGDLSVYWYQQSLDQGLQFLIQYYNGEERAKGNILERFSAQQFPDLHSELNLSSLELGDSALYFCASSGASPLSPLHFGNGTRLTVT.

This rearrangement joins TRBV11-2 to TRBJ2-1; 13 bases map to TRBD2. The CDR3 is 17 amino acids. After removal of 5 bases from V and 12 bases from J, the junction contained 16 bases not matched to a gene. Germline CDR1 is SGHAT and CDR2 is FQNNGV. For the CDR3, the DNA is TGTGCCAGCAGCCCCCCTAGGGGTGAACTAGCGGGGGGGATGCAGTTCTTC. Translating gives CASSPPRGELAGGMQFF.

This chain uses TRBV5-4 with TRBJ2-6; no reliable D call. Trimming took 2 bases from V and 2 from J, leaving 8 bases between them. CDR3 size: 15 residues. Germline assignment: CDR1 SGHNT and CDR2 YYREEE (reference sequence). CDR3 nucleotides: TGTGCCAGCAGCTTTAAACAGCCTGGGGCCAACGTCCTGACTTTC. Residues: CASSFKQPGANVLTF.

In regard to this clone: The same CDR3 also results from other DNA sequences found in this sample. This sequence joins TRBV20-1 and TRBJ1-1; a possible D gene is TRBD1 (6 bases). Trimming shortened V by 6 bases and J by 8 bases, and 10 bases separated the two germline ends. Germline V gives CDR1 DFQATT, CDR2 SNEGSKA (reference sequence). CDR3 size: 10 residues. The CDR3 reads CSAERGEAFF. CDR3 nucleotide sequence: TGCAGTGCAGAGAGGGGGGAAGCTTTCTTT.

This clone was counted once. V gene TRBV24-1 combines with J gene TRBJ2-5, with TRBD2 matching over 7 bases. This CDR3 region has 15 residues. V shed 6 bases and J 0 bases; nucleotides not matched to a gene: 6. Per germline, CDR1 KGHDR and CDR2 SFDVKD. The CDR3 loop reads CATSPLGGNQETQYF. The CDR3 nucleotides are TGTGCCACCAGTCCTTTGGGGGGGAACCAAGAGACCCAGTACTTC.

Here the CDR3 DNA reads TGTGCCAGCAGCTTAGGGCCGGGGGGGACCCAGTACTTC. This gives the protein CASSLGPGGTQYF. The chain links TRBV11-2 to TRBJ2-5; 7 bases are shared with TRBD2. Germline CDR1 SGHAT, CDR2 FQNNGV. The CDR3 spans 13 residues. The V gene end was trimmed by 1 base and the J gene end by 7 bases; junction bases not matched to a gene: 3. Full variable domain (remainder filled in from reference TRBV11-2 and TRBJ2-5): EAGVAQSPRYKIIEKRQSVAFWCNPISGHATLYWYQQILGQGPKLLIQFQNNGVVDDSQLPKDRFSAERLKGVDSTLKIQPAKLEDSAVYLCASSLGPGGTQYFGPGTRLLVL.

The genes are TRBV2 and TRBJ2-2; 9 nucleotides match TRBD1. V dropped 7 bases and J dropped 2; count of bases not matched to a gene: 8. The CDR3 length is 16 residues. Per the germline V gene, CDR1 is SNHLY and CDR2 is FYNNEI. Here the CDR3 DNA reads TGTGCCAGCACGGGTGGGACAGGGATTAACACCGGGGAGCTGTTTTTT. This sequence encodes CASTGGTGINTGELFF.

A few counts support this clone. The V gene is TRBV7-9, the J gene TRBJ2-2; possible D gene TRBD1, 5 bases. The V gene lost 2 bases and the J gene lost 5 bases, with 12 bases spanning the gap. Germline V gives CDR1 SEHNR, CDR2 FQNEAQ (reference sequence). This CDR3 contains 15 residues. CDR3 coding DNA: TGTGCCAGCAGCTTATTTGTTCAGGGAACCGGGGAGCTGTTTTTT. It yields the protein CASSLFVQGTGELFF. Using reference TRBV7-9 and TRBJ2-2 for the parts outside the CDR3, the full variable domain is DTGVSQNPRHKITKRGQNVTFRCDPISEHNRLYWYRQTLGQGPEFLTYFQNEAQLEKSRLLSDRFSAERPKGSFSTLEIQRTEQGDSAMYLCASSLFVQGTGELFFGEGSRLTVL.

V is TRBV5-1 and J is TRBJ2-1; 11 nucleotides agree with TRBD1. Germline V gives CDR1 SGHRS, CDR2 YFSETQ. The CDR3 totals 16 residues. Losses at the gene ends were 0 bases for V and 3 bases for J; bases not matched to a gene: 2. The DNA for the CDR3 is TGCGCCAGCAGCTTGGGCGGGACAGGGGGCTACAATGAGCAGTTCTTC. Translating it yields CASSLGGTGGYNEQFF.

The chain uses TRBV19 and TRBJ2-2; 7 positions agree with TRBD1. Germline CDR1 and CDR2: LNHDA and SQIVND (reference sequence). J gave up 5 bases and V 6 bases, and 9 bases lay outside the gene matches. This CDR3 is 15 amino acids long. The CDR3 coding sequence is TGTGCCAGTAGCAAAGACAGGGTGACTACCGGGGAGCTGTTTTTT. It specifies CASSKDRVTTGELFF.

V and J are TRBV12-3 or TRBV12-4 and TRBJ1-2; D gene uncertain. The CDR3 is 11 amino acids. Trimming pared 8 bases from V and 8 bases from J, leaving 12 bases between. The CDR3: CASGAAEGYTF. CDR3 nucleotide sequence: TGTGCCAGCGGAGCTGCGGAGGGCTACACCTTC.

The J gene is TRBJ1-5, the V gene TRBV18; 10 bases match TRBD1. This CDR3 spans 13 amino acids. Trimming cost V 5 bases and J 14 bases; bases outside gene matches: 9. Germline CDR1 is KGHSH and CDR2 is LQKENI. The CDR3 loop reads CASSDGQGGMEHF. CDR3 bases: TGTGCCAGCTCAGATGGACAGGGGGGGATGGAGCATTTT.

The chain is built from TRBV9 and TRBJ2-2, with D possibly TRBD2 on 5 matching bases. From germline, CDR1 is SGDLS and CDR2 YYNGEE. The V and J ends lost 1 base and 4 bases respectively, with 11 bases between them. This CDR3 has 15 amino acids. This chain's CDR3 is CASSVSPGSTGELFF. The CDR3, as DNA: TGTGCCAGCAGCGTATCTCCGGGGTCCACCGGGGAGCTGTTTTTT.

The rearrangement uses TRBV9 and TRBJ2-2; 14 bases agree with TRBD2. The germline V gene has CDR1 SGDLS and CDR2 YYNGEE. V trimming: 0 bases; J trimming: 5 bases; junction bases outside the gene matches: 0. The CDR3 is 16 amino acids. The CDR3 DNA follows: TGTGCCAGCAGCGTAGGACTAGCGGGGGGGACCGGGGAGCTGTTTTTT. It encodes CASSVGLAGGTGELFF.

The V and J genes are TRBV5-4 and TRBJ1-1, with D maybe TRBD1 (6 bases). Deletions cut 0 bases from V and 4 bases from J, with 10 bases between. The CDR3 spans 14 residues. Germline V gene sequence: CDR1 SGHNT, CDR2 YYREEE (reference sequence). Here the CDR3 reads CASSLATGSTEAFF. The DNA of the CDR3 is TGTGCCAGCAGCTTGGCCACAGGGAGCACTGAAGCTTTCTTT.

J is TRBJ1-2 and V is TRBV11-1, with D unresolved. V was clipped by 5 bases and J by 4 bases, with 11 bases between them. CDR1 is SGHAT, CDR2 FQDESV, per germline (reference sequence). The CDR3 sequence is 13 residues long. The CDR3 sequence: CASSQTGIYGYTF. CDR3 nucleotide sequence: TGTGCCAGCAGCCAAACGGGTATCTATGGCTACACCTTC.

The V and J genes are TRBV7-2 and TRBJ1-5; the D is unclear. Per germline, CDR1 SGHTA and CDR2 FQGNSA. CDR3 size: 13 residues. The germline V and J ends were trimmed by 2 bases and 6 bases, with 8 bases remaining between them. The CDR3 loop is CASSLYPGQPQHF. The CDR3 DNA reads as TGTGCCAGCAGCTTATATCCGGGTCAGCCCCAGCATTTT.

The chain recombines TRBV19 with TRBJ1-5; 9 bases are a match to TRBD1. After removal of 8 bases from V and 5 bases from J, the junction contained 1 base not matched to a gene. This CDR3 has 12 amino acids. In germline, CDR1 is LNHDA, CDR2 SQIVND (reference sequence). The CDR3 DNA is TGTGCCAGTCGACAGGGGGATCAGCCCCAGCATTTT. Residues: CASRQGDQPQHF.

With regard to this clone: This sample also contains other DNA sequences that code for the same CDR3. J is TRBJ2-7 and V is TRBV18; 7 nucleotides align to TRBD1. V lost 2 bases and J lost 0; bases outside the gene matches: 4. Germline V lookup: CDR1 KGHSH, CDR2 LQKENI. The CDR3 has 15 amino acids. In DNA, the CDR3 is TGTGCCAGCTCACCAGGGACAGCGAGCTCCTACGAGCAGTACTTC. Amino acid sequence: CASSPGTASSYEQYF.

The J gene is TRBJ1-1, the V gene TRBV4-1; D remains unclear. Germline-derived CDR1 and CDR2 are MGHRA and YSYEKL. Trimming stripped 1 base from V and 6 bases from J, with 6 bases between. This CDR3 spans 12 amino acids. The CDR3 sequence is CASSQGASEAFF. CDR3 nucleotides: TGCGCCAGCAGCCAAGGCGCGTCTGAAGCTTTCTTT.